This TCR beta chain was sequenced in a study of blood T cells in healthy people across ages. Regarding the study as a whole: Older age went with lower TCR beta diversity per million T cells, in a roughly linear way.

Ranging in age from roughly 6 to 90, the donors were healthy Caucasian individuals from Russia. Every donor contributed roughly 10 milliliters of peripheral blood by blood draw. A second PCR of about 6 to 12 cycles used a sample-barcoded 5' primer and a J-beta primer mix. There were at least 2.5 million CDR3-containing paired-end reads obtained from each sample. Via MiXCR, TCRdb re-called the 5' RACE reads, giving one row per CDR3 protein. The sample shows under 2,000,000 distinct CDR3 sequences, approximately 50% of them seen only once. This clonotype was recorded a few times. Its antigen is not identified. The CDR3 has 16 amino acids. Trimming stripped 10 bases from V and 0 bases from J, with 16 bases between.

The gene calls are TRBV12-3 or TRBV12-4 and TRBJ2-6; D gene unclear. The source material was blood. This TCR derives from a woman between 40 and 50 years old in good health. The CDR3 nucleotides are TGTGCCACCCGGAGTTCAGGCCCCTCTGGGGCCAACGTCCTGACTTTC. It specifies CATRSSGPSGANVLTF.